This T cell receptor beta chain was retrieved from a study of identical twins. Study findings and constraints: It was out-of-frame TCR alpha sharing in monozygotic twins that models underestimated.

Each CDR3 protein is one row after TCRdb ran MiXCR on the 5' RACE reads. The table has about 570,000 distinct CDR3 sequences, around 9.6% seen once. The CDR3 contains 17 residues. Germline values: CDR1 MNHEY, CDR2 SVGAGI. J gave up 4 bases and V 0 bases, and 7 bases lay outside the gene matches. A word on this clonotype: Its specificity is not known.

The sample also formed part of further work on yellow fever vaccine responses in identical twins.

This clonotype was sampled from a woman aged 18-29 years in good health. The V and J genes are TRBV6-5 and TRBJ2-1, with TRBD2 matching over 9 bases. Sample: PBMCs. This CDR3 reads CASSYSPAGGLYNEQFF. CDR3 in DNA: TGTGCCAGCAGTTACTCCCCAGCGGGAGGTCTTTACAATGAGCAGTTCTTC.